One and the same sample provided the 2 T cell receptor beta chains below, sequenced in a study of CD4+ T cells in melanoma. Generated by immunoSEQ multiplex PCR, the TCRdb table keeps only in-frame clones and is missing some. The sample records about 10,000 clones, 65% to 70% being singletons. The sample consisted of cells from a culture (not recorded whether cultured in vitro). These receptors were collected from a human donor with melanoma.

This clone was observed a few times. The rearrangement joins TRBV12-5 to TRBJ1-1; D gene ambiguous. The CDR3 contains 17 residues. V lost 0 bases, J lost 0 bases, and 14 bases lay in between. CDR1 and CDR2 (germline): LGHNT, FRNRAP. This chain's CDR3 is CASGLVPLAAMNTEAFF. The DNA of the CDR3 is TGTGCTAGTGGTTTGGTACCCCTCGCAGCCATGAACACTGAAGCTTTCTTT.

The CDR3: CASSRGQGAYEQYF. The CDR3 bases are TGTGCCAGCAGCCGTGGGCAGGGGGCCTACGAGCAGTACTTC. V is TRBV7-8 and J is TRBJ2-7, with 7 bases fitting TRBD1. CDR1 SGHVS and CDR2 FQNEAQ come from the germline V gene. The V segment lost 5 bases and the J segment 2 bases; nucleotides outside the gene matches: 6. The CDR3 covers 14 residues.